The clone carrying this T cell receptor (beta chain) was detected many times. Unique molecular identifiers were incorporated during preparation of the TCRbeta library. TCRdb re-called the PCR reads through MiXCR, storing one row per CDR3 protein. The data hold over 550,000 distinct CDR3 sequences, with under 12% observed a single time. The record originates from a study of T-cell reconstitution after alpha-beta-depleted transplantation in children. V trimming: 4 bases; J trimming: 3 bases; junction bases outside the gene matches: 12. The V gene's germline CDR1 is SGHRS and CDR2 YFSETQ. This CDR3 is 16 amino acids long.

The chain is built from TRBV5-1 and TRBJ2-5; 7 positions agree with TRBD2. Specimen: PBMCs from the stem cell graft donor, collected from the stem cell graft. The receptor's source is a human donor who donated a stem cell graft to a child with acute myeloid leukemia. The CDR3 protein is CASSRASSGTKETQYF. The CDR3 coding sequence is TGCGCCAGCAGCCGGGCGTCTAGCGGAACAAAAGAGACCCAGTACTTC.